Presented here are 16 T cell receptor beta chains from one specimen sequenced in a study of response to subunit inactivated influenza vaccine. MiXCR was run by TCRdb on the RT-PCR reads, yielding one entry per CDR3 protein. The table includes 300,000 to 350,000 distinct CDR3 sequences, 20% to 25% detected once. The starting material was PBMCs from blood, obtained around 22 months after vaccination. These receptor sequences come from a man between 50 and 75 years old who received an inactivated influenza vaccine.

This chain connects TRBV6-1 to TRBJ1-5, with no clear D. This CDR3 region has 14 residues. V lost 3 bases and J 4 bases, leaving 10 bases between the germline ends. From germline, CDR1 is MNHNS and CDR2 SASEGT. In DNA form, the CDR3 reads TGTGCCAGCAGTGAGTCGATGGATAATCAGCCCCAGCATTTT. It codes for CASSESMDNQPQHF.

This clonotype was observed a handful of times. CDR3 nucleotide sequence: TGTGCCAGCAGTTTTGGGAAGAGCTACGAGCAGTACTTC. Translated: CASSFGKSYEQYF. This chain links TRBV12-3 or TRBV12-4 with TRBJ2-7; no definite D call. The CDR3 contains 13 residues. V was clipped by 3 bases and J by 3 bases, with 9 bases between them.

This chain joins TRBV4-1 and TRBJ2-7; D might be TRBD1 (6 bases). Germline V lookup: CDR1 MGHRA, CDR2 YSYEKL. Between the trimmed V and J ends, which lost 5 bases and 9 bases, there was a span of 20 bases. The CDR3 totals 14 residues. This chain's CDR3 is CASSGRDTSFGQYF. Here the CDR3 DNA reads TGCGCCAGCAGCGGTCGGGACACCTCCTTCGGGCAGTACTTC.

This rearrangement joins TRBV28 to TRBJ2-1; the D gene could be TRBD1 or TRBD2 (5 bases each). The CDR3 spans 18 residues. Germline lookup yields CDR1 MDHEN and CDR2 SYDVKM. The V gene lost 5 bases and the J gene lost 4 bases, with 24 bases spanning the gap. The CDR3 sequence: CASSPLRGTHSGYNEQFF. The CDR3 nucleotides are TGTGCCAGCAGTCCCCTGAGGGGAACTCACTCGGGGTACAATGAGCAGTTCTTC.

In its sample, this clonotype was seen a few times. The chain recombines TRBV5-1 with TRBJ2-7; D uncertain. Germline V lookup: CDR1 SGHRS, CDR2 YFSETQ. The CDR3 runs 11 residues. V shed 2 bases and J shed 5 bases, with 5 bases lying between them. CDR3 sequence (DNA): TGCGCCAGCAGCTTTAGGAACGAGCAGTACTTC. Residues: CASSFRNEQYF.

This clonotype turned up a few times. The V gene is TRBV7-6, the J gene TRBJ2-7; D call uncertain. CDR1 is SGHVS and CDR2 is FNYEAQ in the germline V gene. This CDR3 is 15 amino acids long. V was pared by 1 base and J by 3 bases, with 13 bases between. CDR3 coding DNA: TGTGCCAGCAGCTTAGATGTTGGCACACTCTACGAGCAGTACTTC. Its protein is CASSLDVGTLYEQYF.

CDR3 in amino acids: CASSATLDTQYF. In DNA, the CDR3 is TGTGCCAGCAGCGCTACCCTAGATACGCAGTATTTT. The genes are TRBV7-9 and TRBJ2-3; D remains unclear. The V gene lost 5 bases and the J gene lost 5 bases, with 8 bases spanning the gap. Germline CDR1 and CDR2: SEHNR and FQNEAQ (reference sequence). The CDR3 is made up of 12 amino acids.

A few counts support this clonotype. The chain recombines TRBV12-3 or TRBV12-4 with TRBJ1-3; D might be TRBD1 (5 bases). CDR3 length equals 17 residues. V gave up 5 bases and J gave up 0 bases, with 17 bases separating them. The CDR3 DNA follows: TGTGCCAGCAGTCCTCTCTCGGACACCCGCTCTGGAAACACCATATATTTT. Translating it yields CASSPLSDTRSGNTIYF.

Only a few counts were recorded for this clonotype. This sequence joins TRBV29-1 and TRBJ1-2, with TRBD1 as a possible D gene (5 bases). From germline, CDR1 is SQVTM and CDR2 ANQGSEA. CDR3 size: 11 residues. V was clipped by 6 bases and J by 6 bases, with 11 bases between them. The CDR3 reads CSVGGSDGYTF. The CDR3 nucleotides are TGCAGCGTGGGGGGTTCAGATGGCTACACCTTC.

The table lists this clonotype with a few counts. This chain links TRBV20-1 with TRBJ2-1, with a weak D call TRBD2 (6 bases). V was shortened by 8 bases and J by 3 bases, with 20 bases between the two germline ends. The germline gives CDR1 DFQATT, CDR2 SNEGSKA (reference sequence). CDR3 length equals 15 residues. DNA for the CDR3: TGCAGTACGCCCCGGGCGGGACGAAACTACAATGAGCAGTTCTTC. This codes for CSTPRAGRNYNEQFF.

This clonotype was picked up a small number of times. CDR3 nucleotides: TGCGCCAGCAGCGTAGGACAGGGCGACACCGGGGAGCTGTTTTTT. Protein: CASSVGQGDTGELFF. V gene TRBV5-1 combines with J gene TRBJ2-2; 8 bases are shared with TRBD1. Germline values: CDR1 SGHRS, CDR2 YFSETQ. Trimming at V came to 4 bases and at J to 3 bases, leaving 5 bases not matched to a gene. CDR3 length: 15 amino acids.

The genes are TRBV2 and TRBJ2-3, with TRBD1 as a possible D gene (6 bases). Deletions cut 11 bases from V and 0 bases from J, with 15 bases between. The CDR3 length is 14 residues. CDR1 and CDR2 from the germline V gene are SNHLY and FYNNEI. In DNA, the CDR3 is TGTGCCTCCAACCCGGACAGCAGCACAGATACGCAGTATTTT. It codes for CASNPDSSTDTQYF.

V is TRBV5-8 and J is TRBJ1-5; 7 bases are shared with TRBD1. Germline V gene lookup returns CDR1 SGHTS and CDR2 YDEGEE. V gave up 1 base and J gave up 0 bases; unmatched junction bases: 7. This CDR3 spans 17 amino acids. The CDR3 coding sequence is TGTGCCAGCAGCTTGTTCTTGGCAGGGGGTAGCAATCAGCCCCAGCATTTT. The encoded protein is CASSLFLAGGSNQPQHF.

The chain is built from TRBV11-3 and TRBJ2-2; TRBD2 matches at 12 bases. The germline V gene has CDR1 SGHNT and CDR2 YENEEA. This CDR3 is built from 15 residues. V shed 8 bases, J shed 6 bases, and the junction held 7 bases outside the gene matches. This CDR3 reads CASGVTSGRPGELFF. CDR3 DNA: TGTGCCAGCGGGGTGACTAGCGGGAGACCCGGGGAGCTGTTTTTT.

V usage is TRBV7-2 and J usage is TRBJ1-5; possibly TRBD1 for D (5 bases). Between the trimmed V and J ends, which lost 1 base and 7 bases, there was a span of 14 bases. From germline, CDR1 is SGHTA and CDR2 FQGNSA. The CDR3 consists of 15 residues. CDR3 nucleotides: TGTGCCAGCAGCTTAGGCATCAGGGCCAAGCAGCCCCAGCATTTT. Its protein is CASSLGIRAKQPQHF.

There are a few counts of this clonotype. This rearrangement joins TRBV2 to TRBJ1-2; tentatively, D is TRBD1 (6 bases). The CDR3 totals 12 residues. V shed 4 bases and J shed 8 bases, with 11 bases lying between them. The germline V gene has CDR1 SNHLY and CDR2 FYNNEI. The DNA for the CDR3 is TGTGCCAGCAGTGTAGCAGGGGAGGGCTACACCTTC. It yields the protein CASSVAGEGYTF.